The next 24 T cell receptor beta chains were all read from a single sample in a study of blood T cells in healthy people across ages. Alongside a J-beta primer mix, a sample-barcoded 5' primer served in a second PCR lasting roughly 6 to 11 cycles. Using its own MiXCR run on the 5' RACE reads, TCRdb lists one record per CDR3 protein. The data hold 700,000 to 900,000 distinct CDR3 sequences, with 50% to 65% observed a single time. Sequenced material: blood. These receptors originate from a man aged 80 or over in good health.

The chain carries TRBV5-5 and TRBJ2-5, with D possibly being TRBD1 or TRBD2 (5 bases each). In germline, CDR1 is SGHKS, CDR2 YYEKEE (reference sequence). The CDR3 has 19 residues. Trimming took 0 bases from V and 3 from J, leaving 24 bases between them. The CDR3 sequence is CASSLDAYGAGNWEETQYF. DNA for the CDR3: TGTGCCAGCAGCTTGGATGCTTACGGGGCGGGCAACTGGGAAGAGACCCAGTACTTC.

The chain uses TRBV9 and TRBJ2-1, with 15 bases that match TRBD2. The CDR3 has 20 residues. CDR1 is SGDLS, CDR2 YYNGEE, per germline. V lost 4 bases and J lost 2; bases outside the gene matches: 13. This CDR3 reads CASSPVYGTSGRITYNEQFF. DNA of the CDR3: TGTGCCAGCAGCCCTGTTTACGGGACTAGCGGGAGGATCACCTACAATGAGCAGTTCTTC.

This clonotype showed up just a few times. The chain carries TRBV4-1 and TRBJ2-7; D remains unclear. The germline CDR1 and CDR2 sequences are MGHRA and YSYEKL. The CDR3 consists of 13 residues. V was trimmed by 0 bases and J by 6 bases, leaving 9 bases between them. CDR3 in amino acids: CASSQDSKGEQYF. As DNA, the CDR3 is TGCGCCAGCAGCCAAGATAGCAAGGGCGAGCAGTACTTC.

This clonotype has only a few counts. CDR3 nucleotides: TGTGCCATCAGTGAGTCCGAAGGGGCGTACAATGAGCAGTTCTTC. The encoded protein is CAISESEGAYNEQFF. The V gene is TRBV10-3, the J gene TRBJ2-1, with a possible D match to TRBD1 (5 bases). The germline CDR1 and CDR2 sequences are ENHRY and SYGVKD. V was trimmed by 0 bases and J by 4 bases, leaving 10 bases between them. The CDR3 totals 15 residues.

The gene calls are TRBV27 and TRBJ2-7; a weak D match, TRBD1 (6 bases). Germline V gives CDR1 MNHEY, CDR2 SMNVEV (reference sequence). The V end was cut by 8 bases, the J end by 3 bases, with 20 bases between. The CDR3 totals 15 residues. This chain's CDR3 is CASGSLWGPHYEQYF. CDR3 DNA sequence: TGTGCCAGCGGGTCTCTCTGGGGGCCCCACTACGAGCAGTACTTC.

V and J are TRBV10-3 and TRBJ2-5; no firm D call. The germline V and J ends were trimmed by 10 bases and 0 bases, with 9 bases remaining between them. The germline gives CDR1 ENHRY, CDR2 SYGVKD. The CDR3 sequence is 12 residues long. The CDR3 DNA sequence: TGTGCCACCACCGGAAACCAAGAGACCCAGTACTTC. Its protein is CATTGNQETQYF.

Only a few counts were recorded for this clonotype. This chain connects TRBV28 to TRBJ2-5; 9 bases map to TRBD1. V lost 6 bases to trimming and J lost 4 bases; unmatched junction nucleotides: 18. The CDR3 spans 18 residues. Germline V lookup: CDR1 MDHEN, CDR2 SYDVKM. CDR3 sequence reads: CASRTTGQGGGRGETQYF. The CDR3 nucleotides read TGTGCCAGCAGGACAACGGGACAGGGAGGTGGCCGCGGAGAGACCCAGTACTTC.

The V and J genes are TRBV6-1 and TRBJ2-1; D is perhaps TRBD2 (6 bases). V was trimmed by 7 bases and J by 9 bases, leaving 22 bases between them. Germline assignment: CDR1 MNHNS and CDR2 SASEGT. The CDR3 consists of 15 residues. CDR3 protein: CASKPDRGSFGEQFF. In DNA form, the CDR3 reads TGTGCCAGCAAACCCGACCGGGGGAGCTTTGGTGAGCAGTTCTTC.

The chain joins TRBV7-2 to TRBJ2-1, with D unresolved. Gene TRBJ2-7 matches the end of the DNA better, so the J call may be wrong. This CDR3 has 13 amino acids. Germline CDR1 SGHTA, CDR2 FQGNSA. The DNA for the CDR3 is TGTGCCAGCAGCGGAAACTCCTACAATGAGCAGTACTTC. Translation gives CASSGNSYNEQYF.

This chain uses TRBV4-1 with TRBJ1-2, with D uncertain. The V end was cut by 0 bases, the J end by 8 bases, with 16 bases between. The CDR3 runs to 15 residues. Germline V CDR1 and CDR2: MGHRA, YSYEKL. The CDR3 DNA is TGCGCCAGCAGCCAAGAGACGACGGCGGGAGGAGGCTACACCTTC. This encodes CASSQETTAGGGYTF.

This clonotype has just a few counts. The chain recombines TRBV5-1 with TRBJ2-7; TRBD2 matches 7 bases. Germline V gene data show CDR1 as SGHRS and CDR2 as YFSETQ. This CDR3 is 16 amino acids long. After removal of 0 bases from V and 1 base from J, the junction contained 7 bases not matched to a gene. The CDR3 is CASSLDGGGGSYEQYF. The CDR3 DNA reads as TGCGCCAGCAGCTTGGATGGGGGGGGTGGTTCCTACGAGCAGTACTTC.

The chain employs TRBV6-5 and TRBJ2-3; D is uncertain. CDR1 is MNHEY and CDR2 is SVGAGI in the germline V gene. The CDR3 is 14 residues long. Trimming left V 6 bases short and J 0 bases short, with 10 bases between. The DNA for the CDR3 is TGTGCCAGCAGGGACGTCTCTAGCACAGATACGCAGTATTTT. Protein: CASRDVSSTDTQYF.

This clonotype turned up a few times. The rearrangement links TRBV27 to TRBJ2-7; D might be TRBD2 (6 bases). Germline CDR1 reads MNHEY; CDR2 reads SMNVEV (reference sequence). V shed 4 bases and J shed 5 bases, with 18 bases lying between them. This CDR3 region has 15 residues. The CDR3: CASSSLGTGFDEQYF. The CDR3 region has the DNA TGTGCCAGCAGTTCCCTCGGGACTGGGTTCGACGAGCAGTACTTC.

V gene TRBV20-1 combines with J gene TRBJ2-7, with 9 bases that match TRBD2. Per germline, CDR1 DFQATT and CDR2 SNEGSKA (reference sequence). This CDR3 has 15 residues. The V gene end was trimmed by 1 base and the J gene end by 5 bases; junction bases not matched to a gene: 9. CDR3: CSARGGRAGGNEQYF. DNA for the CDR3: TGCAGTGCTAGAGGGGGACGAGCGGGAGGTAACGAGCAGTACTTC.

The chain combines TRBV5-1 with TRBJ2-1; the match to TRBD1 covers 9 bases. This CDR3 contains 15 residues. V was pared by 4 bases and J by 4 bases, with 6 bases of the junction left unmatched. Germline CDR1 SGHRS, CDR2 YFSETQ. The DNA for the CDR3 is TGCGCCAGCAGCATGGATGGGACAGGGTACAATGAGCAGTTCTTC. It encodes CASSMDGTGYNEQFF. Full variable domain (outside the CDR3, taken from reference TRBV5-1 and TRBJ2-1): KAGVTQTPRYLIKTRGQQVTLSCSPISGHRSVSWYQQTPGQGLQFLFEYFSETQRNKGNFPGRFSGRQFSNSRSEMNVSTLELGDSALYLCASSMDGTGYNEQFFGPGTRLTVL.

The genes are TRBV3-1 and TRBJ1-5; possibly TRBD1 for D (6 bases). This CDR3 region has 15 residues. With 5 bases removed from V and 0 bases from J, the gap between germline ends came to 11 bases. Germline V gene lookup returns CDR1 LGHDT and CDR2 YNNKEL (reference sequence). The CDR3 sequence: CASSKGTNSNQPQHF. In nucleotides, the CDR3 is TGTGCCAGCAGCAAAGGGACAAATAGCAATCAGCCCCAGCATTTT.

A remark on this clonotype: The junction shows a germline mismatch at one end, possibly a read error. The V call is TRBV2, the J call TRBJ2-3, with TRBD2 matching over 15 bases. Germline V lookup: CDR1 SNHLY, CDR2 FYNNEI. The CDR3 runs 18 residues. The CDR3 spells CASREGLAGGRSTDTQYF. The CDR3 nucleotides are TGTGCCAGCAGGGAAGGACTAGCGGGAGGGCGGAGCACAGATACGCAGTATTTT.

The J gene is TRBJ1-1, the V gene TRBV4-1; the match to TRBD1 covers 7 bases. Germline V CDR1 and CDR2: MGHRA, YSYEKL. The CDR3 totals 16 residues. After removal of 7 bases from V and 0 bases from J, the junction contained 11 bases not matched to a gene. CDR3 DNA sequence: TGCGCCAGCAACCGACAGGGAGGACAAATGAACACTGAAGCTTTCTTT. Protein: CASNRQGGQMNTEAFF.

The chain has TRBV24-1 and TRBJ2-4; D not resolved. The J call may be incorrect, as the DNA end agrees better with TRBJ2-7. The CDR3 totals 13 residues. Germline CDR1 KGHDR, CDR2 SFDVKD. The CDR3 bases are TGTGCCACCAGTGCTTCAGGTCGGTACGAGCAGTACTTC. Translating gives CATSASGRYEQYF.

This clonotype occurred a few times. This chain uses TRBV21-1 with TRBJ1-1; the table's D call TRBD1 went unverified against the DNA. TRBV21-1 is recorded as a pseudogene. The CDR3 runs to 13 residues. The CDR3 sequence is CASSSPRNTEAFF. The CDR3 bases are TGTGCCAGCAGCTCCCCCCGGAACACTGAAGCTTTCTTT.

This chain connects TRBV12-3 or TRBV12-4 to TRBJ1-2; no reliable D call. V lost 5 bases to trimming and J lost 8 bases, with 12 bases between them. This CDR3 contains 12 residues. The CDR3 coding sequence is TGTGCCAGCAGTCTTACACTGTTAGGCTACACCTTC. This sequence encodes CASSLTLLGYTF.

Details on this clonotype: Given a much more abundant clone one base away, this may be a read error. The chain has TRBV7-2 and TRBJ2-2, with TRBD1 matching 8 bases. CDR3 size: 14 residues. Germline CDR1 reads SGHTA; CDR2 reads FQGNSA. The CDR3 DNA reads TGTGCCAGCAGCGCGAGACAGGGGACCGGGGGGCTGTTTTTT. Residues: CASSARQGTGGLFF.

This clonotype has just a few counts. The chain uses TRBV5-1 and TRBJ1-2, with unresolved D. The ends were cut back, 5 bases at V and 0 bases at J, with 8 bases in the middle. The CDR3 is 13 residues long. CDR1 SGHRS and CDR2 YFSETQ come from the germline V gene. The DNA for the CDR3 is TGCGCCAGCAGGGGTGAAGCTAACTATGGCTACACCTTC. This translates into CASRGEANYGYTF.

This chain uses TRBV12-3 or TRBV12-4 with TRBJ2-1; 8 bases fit TRBD2. There are 17 residues in the CDR3. Germline trimming cut 9 bases from V and 0 bases from J; bases unmatched to any gene: 13. The CDR3 region has the DNA TGTGCCAGTCTGCGCTTAGCGGGATCGAGCTCCTACAATGAGCAGTTCTTC. Its translation is CASLRLAGSSSYNEQFF.